This TCR beta chain originates from a study of blood T cell repertoires in COVID-19. CDR3 length equals 16 residues. CDR1 and CDR2 from the germline V gene are MNHNS and SASEGT. Trimming removed 3 bases at V and 7 bases at J, with 16 bases between. Original data processing: How many nucleated cells were present was estimated from reference gene primer amplification. Data came from immunoSEQ multiplex PCR; TCRdb stores just in-frame clones and leaves some out. From that table come the V and J calls and clone size; the DNA was used to work out D and trimming. The sample holds 330,000 or so clones, over 75% seen once. Participant ages covered about 18 to 89 years across 20 to 30 US areas. Cohort 3 recovery required two negative PCRs, clearance, or symptom resolution.

The sequencing sample was made of PBMCs or T cells enriched from blood (not recorded which). The chain is built from TRBV6-1 and TRBJ1-6; no clear D. The receptor was derived from a man aged 30 to 39 who had recovered from COVID-19. The CDR3 nucleotides are TGTGCCAGCAGTGATTCGTGGCAGAACAAGAATTCACCCCTCCACTTT. Translation gives CASSDSWQNKNSPLHF.